A selection of T cell receptor beta chains follows, all from one sample in a study of T cells after posttransplantation cyclophosphamide. Profiling relied on immunoSEQ multiplex PCR, and the TCRdb table lists in-frame clones only, not all of them. This table has 7,500 to 10,000 clones, 89% appearing once. The specimen was PBMCs, collected roughly 460 days after allogeneic stem cell transplant with calcineurin inhibitor and methotrexate. The receptors originated from a male patient aged 50 to 59 who received an allogeneic stem cell transplant from an unrelated donor, was CMV-positive, and had chronic GVHD only. The T cells may partly be graft donor cells. Each CDR3 is given with its conserved first and last residue. Fields, in order: V gene, J gene, clone size, D gene, CDR3 DNA, CDR3 protein. The D gene is left open where the match is weak. The listing skips clone size in some rows; elsewhere it reads once, few, many or a size class.

v_call: TRBV5-1
j_call: TRBJ2-1
clone_size: -
d_call: TRBD1
cdr3_nt: TGCGCCAGCAGCTCCTCCGGGACAGGGTTGGACAATGAGCAGTTCTTC
cdr3_aa: CASSSSGTGLDNEQFF

v_call: TRBV9
j_call: TRBJ2-7
clone_size: -
d_call: TRBD2
cdr3_nt: TGTGCCAGCAGCGTTAGCGGGGAAAGCTCCTACGAGCAGTACTTC
cdr3_aa: CASSVSGESSYEQYF

v_call: TRBV19
j_call: TRBJ2-3
clone_size: -
d_call: TRBD1
cdr3_nt: TGTGCCACCCAGACAGGGGGTGAAACAGATACGCAGTATTTT
cdr3_aa: CATQTGGETDTQYF

v_call: TRBV19
j_call: TRBJ2-5
clone_size: -
d_call: -
cdr3_nt: TGTGCCAGTAGACGGGGACTGGACCAAGAGACCCAGTACTTC
cdr3_aa: CASRRGLDQETQYF

v_call: TRBV29-1
j_call: TRBJ1-2
clone_size: -
d_call: TRBD1
cdr3_nt: TGCAGCGTTCCCCTCGGGATAGGGGGCGGTGATGGCTACACCTTC
cdr3_aa: CSVPLGIGGGDGYTF

v_call: TRBV4-2
j_call: TRBJ1-1
clone_size: once
d_call: TRBD1
cdr3_nt: TGTGCCAGCAGCCTCCGGGACAGAAACACTGAAGCTTTCTTT
cdr3_aa: CASSLRDRNTEAFF

v_call: TRBV6-5
j_call: TRBJ1-1
clone_size: -
d_call: -
cdr3_nt: TGTGCCAGCAGTTACGCGGGGGGCGTCACTGAAGCTTTCTTT
cdr3_aa: CASSYAGGVTEAFF

v_call: TRBV5-1
j_call: TRBJ2-1
clone_size: -
d_call: -
cdr3_nt: TGCGCCAGCAGCCCTGCCCCCCCACGCAGTGAGCAGTTCTTC
cdr3_aa: CASSPAPPRSEQFF

v_call: TRBV5-1
j_call: TRBJ2-1
clone_size: -
d_call: -
cdr3_nt: TGCGCCAGCAGCTTGGACTTTGTCGAGCAGTTCTTC
cdr3_aa: CASSLDFVEQFF

v_call: TRBV5-5
j_call: TRBJ2-7
clone_size: -
d_call: TRBD1
cdr3_nt: TGTGCCAGCAGCCCAGGGACAGGGGGGCCCTCCTACGAGCAGTACTTC
cdr3_aa: CASSPGTGGPSYEQYF

v_call: TRBV6-1
j_call: TRBJ2-3
clone_size: -
d_call: -
cdr3_nt: TGTGCCAGCAGCAGGACAGGCACAGATACGCAGTATTTT
cdr3_aa: CASSRTGTDTQYF

v_call: TRBV11-3
j_call: TRBJ2-7
clone_size: -
d_call: -
cdr3_nt: TGTGCCAGCAGCTTAGCCCCGCTTTACGAGCAGTACTTC
cdr3_aa: CASSLAPLYEQYF

v_call: TRBV29-1
j_call: TRBJ1-2
clone_size: -
d_call: -
cdr3_nt: TGCAGCGCTCTCAAGGAGGGGAGCTATGGCTACACCTTC
cdr3_aa: CSALKEGSYGYTF

v_call: TRBV7-9
j_call: TRBJ2-1
clone_size: -
d_call: -
cdr3_nt: TGTGCCAGCAGCTTAGCGAAGGGGTCCGACTCCTACAATGAGCAGTTCTTC
cdr3_aa: CASSLAKGSDSYNEQFF

v_call: TRBV7-6
j_call: TRBJ2-3
clone_size: -
d_call: -
cdr3_nt: TGTGCCAGCAGCTTAGGGAGGACAGATACGCAGTATTTT
cdr3_aa: CASSLGRTDTQYF

v_call: TRBV5-1
j_call: TRBJ2-1
clone_size: -
d_call: -
cdr3_nt: TGCGCCAGCAGCTTGGGAGTACGGGGTGACAATGAGCAGTTCTTC
cdr3_aa: CASSLGVRGDNEQFF

v_call: TRBV2
j_call: TRBJ2-7
clone_size: -
d_call: TRBD1
cdr3_nt: TGTGCCAGCAGTCCTTCGACAGGGCGAAGCTCCTACGAGCAGTACTTC
cdr3_aa: CASSPSTGRSSYEQYF

v_call: TRBV19
j_call: TRBJ1-2
clone_size: -
d_call: -
cdr3_nt: TGTGCCAGTAGTATCACCCCCCCCCAGGCTCACTATGGCTACACCTTC
cdr3_aa: CASSITPPQAHYGYTF

v_call: TRBV19
j_call: TRBJ1-2
clone_size: few
d_call: -
cdr3_nt: TGTGCCAGTAGGGAGCACTCAGGGGTTTTAGGCTACACCTTC
cdr3_aa: CASREHSGVLGYTF

v_call: TRBV5-6
j_call: TRBJ2-1
clone_size: -
d_call: -
cdr3_nt: TGTGCCAGCGATTGGCAGGGGATGAATGAGCAGTTCTTC
cdr3_aa: CASDWQGMNEQFF

v_call: TRBV6-4
j_call: TRBJ1-5
clone_size: medium-sized
d_call: TRBD1
cdr3_nt: TGTGCCAGCAGTCTCACAGGGGGAGAACAGCCCCAGCATTTT
cdr3_aa: CASSLTGGEQPQHF

v_call: TRBV21-1
j_call: TRBJ1-2
clone_size: -
d_call: -
cdr3_nt: TGTGCCAGCAGCCCCCATCGGCAGGGGTTAGGCTATGGCTACACCTTC
cdr3_aa: CASSPHRQGLGYGYTF